Sequencing of this TCR beta chain was carried out in a study of human T cells and chemical hapten exposure. The overall study: After 6 days, upper back 0.01% DPC patch tests were scored.

Each CDR3 protein gets one entry after TCRdb re-called the RACE reads with MiXCR. The table includes just over 350,000 distinct CDR3 sequences, around 6% detected once. Documented time point: patch test 2, 6 weeks after DPC sensitization. Treatment noted: therapeutic diphenylcyclopropenone sensitization with weekly scalp DPC. This receptor was taken from a woman younger than 30 with alopecia areata. Some clones in this sample may be carry-over from other donors' samples. The material was whole blood, obtained in connection with sensitization to the hapten diphenylcyclopropenone (DPC).

The CDR3 protein is CASSSGQDFSYEQYF. CDR3 in DNA: TGTGCCAGCAGTTCAGGACAGGACTTCTCCTACGAGCAGTACTTC. V gene TRBV12-3 or TRBV12-4 combines with J gene TRBJ2-7; 7 bases match TRBD1. V shed 4 bases and J 0 bases; nucleotides not matched to a gene: 6. This CDR3 region has 15 residues.